The sequence of this T cell receptor (beta chain) was determined in a study of blood T cell repertoires in COVID-19. The CDR3 is made up of 12 amino acids. V dropped 4 bases and J dropped 10 bases, with 12 bases sitting between them. Germline values: CDR1 SGDLS, CDR2 YYNGEE. Study processing details: Reference gene primers were amplified, and this amplification served to estimate nucleated cell counts. Produced via immunoSEQ multiplex PCR; TCRdb's table is partial and in-frame only. The V and J calls and the clone size are those of that table, but D and trimming were determined from the DNA. The sample contains around 420,000 clones, 70% to 90% of which appear only once. Residents of about two dozen US areas, aged roughly 18 to 89 years, made up the participants.

The sequenced material came from PBMCs or T cells enriched from blood (not recorded which). This sequence was found in a woman between 40 and 55 years old with acute COVID-19. J is TRBJ2-1 and V is TRBV9; D is possibly TRBD1 (6 bases). The CDR3 loop reads CASSIKTGEQFF. In DNA form, the CDR3 reads TGTGCCAGCAGCATCAAAACAGGGGAGCAGTTCTTC.